The 19 T cell receptor beta chains below all came from one sample that was sequenced in a study of read filtering for tumor transcriptome and immune sequencing. From approximately 430 ng of RNA, a library with molecular barcoded alpha/delta and beta/gamma adaptors was made. MiXCR, applied by TCRdb to the reads, yields one record per CDR3 protein. The sample has 75,000 to 95,000 distinct CDR3 sequences, around an eighth seen once; the top ten hold about 15%. Sequenced: a population of CD138-negative cells sorted from bone marrow. Source of these receptors: a donor at least 40 years old with multiple myeloma.

This clonotype was recorded many times. The chain has TRBV20-1 and TRBJ2-3; TRBD2 aligns across 8 bases. Germline-derived CDR1 and CDR2 are DFQATT and SNEGSKA (reference sequence). The CDR3 contains 15 residues. The V gene end was trimmed by 3 bases and the J gene end by 3 bases; junction bases not matched to a gene: 8. CDR3 sequence reads: CSASVQRGTTDTQYF. CDR3 DNA sequence: TGCAGTGCTAGTGTCCAGCGGGGGACGACAGATACGCAGTATTTT.

There are many counts of this clonotype. The chain uses TRBV5-5 and TRBJ2-1; TRBD2 aligns across 7 bases. V gave up 0 bases and J gave up 4 bases; unmatched junction bases: 7. This CDR3 is 16 amino acids long. The germline V gene has CDR1 SGHKS and CDR2 YYEKEE (reference sequence). CDR3 region: CASSLAGLADYNEQFF. CDR3 coding DNA: TGTGCCAGCAGCTTGGCCGGCCTAGCGGATTACAATGAGCAGTTCTTC.

This clonotype was observed many times. The CDR3 DNA reads as TGTGCCAGCAGCTGGACTAGCGGGAGGTTTAATGAGCAGTTCTTC. Protein: CASSWTSGRFNEQFF. V is TRBV7-2 and J is TRBJ2-1; 14 nucleotides line up with TRBD2. Germline V CDR1 and CDR2: SGHTA, FQGNSA. The CDR3 is 15 residues long. Losses at the gene ends were 4 bases for V and 7 bases for J; bases not matched to a gene: 3.

This clonotype was found many times. The V gene is TRBV27, the J gene TRBJ1-2; TRBD1 matches 8 bases. Germline trimming cut 5 bases from V and 7 bases from J; bases unmatched to any gene: 12. CDR1 and CDR2 (germline): MNHEY, SMNVEV (reference sequence). The CDR3 extends over 15 amino acids. The DNA for the CDR3 is TGTGCCAGCAGTCGACGGGCACAGGGGGTACTTGGCTACACCTTC. Translation: CASSRRAQGVLGYTF.

This clonotype was detected ten times or more. J is TRBJ2-1 and V is TRBV2; D is undetermined. CDR1 is SNHLY, CDR2 FYNNEI, per germline. The CDR3 contains 14 residues. The germline V and J ends were trimmed by 3 bases and 2 bases, with 8 bases remaining between them. The CDR3 nucleotides are TGTGCCAGCAGTGAGGAGTCAGCCTACAATGAGCAGTTCTTC. Residues: CASSEESAYNEQFF.

This clonotype was found many times. The chain carries TRBV12-3 or TRBV12-4 and TRBJ2-7, with D tentatively TRBD2 (6 bases). The CDR3 runs 16 residues. Trimming removed 4 bases at V and 7 bases at J, with 23 bases between. The CDR3 region is CASSSTFGGGFGEQYF. CDR3 nucleotides: TGTGCCAGCAGTTCTACCTTCGGGGGAGGTTTCGGGGAGCAGTACTTC.

In this sample, this clonotype turned up many times. The chain is built from TRBV11-2 and TRBJ2-5; TRBD2 agrees at 10 bases. Germline V gene sequence: CDR1 SGHAT, CDR2 FQNNGV. The CDR3 extends over 17 amino acids. Trimming cost V 5 bases and J 3 bases; bases outside gene matches: 12. The CDR3 protein is CASSRQRFLAGEETQYF. The CDR3, as DNA: TGTGCCAGCAGCCGACAAAGGTTCCTAGCGGGAGAAGAGACCCAGTACTTC.

This clonotype was seen at least ten times. One junction end does not reproduce the germline sequence, and a read error may be involved. The chain combines TRBV7-7 with TRBJ2-5; TRBD2 aligns across 15 bases. In germline, CDR1 is SSHAT, CDR2 FNYEAQ (reference sequence). The CDR3 spans 17 residues. The CDR3 loop is CASSLALGLAGGETQYF. For the CDR3, the DNA is TGTGCTAGCAGCTTGGCACTGGGACTAGCGGGAGGAGAGACCCAGTACTTC.

This clonotype was detected ten times or more. The CDR3 coding sequence is TGTGCCAGCAGCGCCTCGGTGGGTTCTGGAAACACCATATATTTT. It is translated as CASSASVGSGNTIYF. The genes are TRBV2 and TRBJ1-3; D is undetermined. The CDR3 has 15 amino acids. Germline loops: CDR1 SNHLY, CDR2 FYNNEI. Trimming pared 6 bases from V and 1 base from J, leaving 13 bases between.

Many counts were recorded for this clonotype. The chain employs TRBV2 and TRBJ2-1, with 10 bases that match TRBD2. In germline, CDR1 is SNHLY, CDR2 FYNNEI. The CDR3 totals 19 residues. After removal of 7 bases from V and 3 bases from J, the junction contained 18 bases not matched to a gene. This CDR3 reads CASTSPGLARPRSYNEQFF. CDR3 sequence (DNA): TGTGCCAGCACCTCACCGGGACTAGCGAGACCGAGGAGCTACAATGAGCAGTTCTTC.

This clonotype was seen repeatedly, ten times or more. The chain is built from TRBV7-3 and TRBJ2-1; D is ambiguous. This CDR3 comprises 15 residues. V was cut by 6 bases and J by 0 bases, with 12 bases left in between. Germline CDR1 SGHTA, CDR2 FQGTGA. CDR3 bases: TGTGCCAGCAGAAAAGGGTCGGGCTCCTACAATGAGCAGTTCTTC. Encoded protein: CASRKGSGSYNEQFF.

This clonotype appeared many times. The V gene is TRBV20-1, the J gene TRBJ1-4; D unresolved. CDR1 is DFQATT and CDR2 is SNEGSKA in the germline V gene (reference sequence). The ends were cut back, 2 bases at V and 3 bases at J, with 7 bases in the middle. The CDR3 runs to 13 residues. CDR3 coding DNA: TGCAGTGCTAGACATAGCGCTAATGAAAAACTGTTTTTT. This translates into CSARHSANEKLFF.

As regards this clonotype: A junction boundary mismatches the germline segment, possibly from a read error. The rearrangement joins TRBV20-1 to TRBJ1-4; perhaps TRBD1 as D (5 bases). Germline lookup yields CDR1 DFQATT and CDR2 SNEGSKA (reference sequence). The CDR3 covers 14 residues. CDR3 DNA sequence: TGCAGTGCTAGAGATCTCAGGGATAATGAAAAACTGGTTTTT. This translates into CSARDLRDNEKLVF.

This clonotype was counted at least ten times. This chain connects TRBV3-1 to TRBJ2-2, with D possibly being TRBD2 (5 bases). Germline V gene data show CDR1 as LGHDT and CDR2 as YNNKEL (reference sequence). The CDR3 is 14 amino acids. Trimming shortened V by 4 bases and J by 1 base, and 7 bases separated the two germline ends. The CDR3 nucleotides are TGTGCCAGCAGCCCTGAGGGGAACACCGGGGAGCTGTTTTTT. Its protein is CASSPEGNTGELFF.

This clonotype appeared a few times. Because it lacks the conserved phenylalanine or tryptophan at the end, this CDR3 is likely a read error. The chain combines TRBV20-1 with TRBJ2-1; perhaps TRBD2 as D (7 bases). CDR1 and CDR2 from the germline V gene are DFQATT and SNEGSKA (reference sequence). This CDR3 spans 13 amino acids. The CDR3 here is CNAPGGGGVEQFI. DNA for the CDR3: TGCAATGCTCCTGGGGGGGGCGGGGTTGAGCAGTTCATC.

In regard to this clonotype: A read error is possible here, since a much larger clone lies one base away. The chain combines TRBV6-5 with TRBJ2-4; 7 bases are shared with TRBD2. After removal of 5 bases from V and 8 bases from J, the junction contained 3 bases not matched to a gene. CDR1 and CDR2 from the germline V gene are MNHEY and SVGAGI. This CDR3 region has 12 residues. The CDR3 region has the DNA TGTGCCAGCAGTGAACGGGAGGACATTCAGTACTTC. Its protein product is CASSEREDIQYF.

The J gene is TRBJ2-1, the V gene TRBV4-1, with 9 bases identical to TRBD2. CDR1 is MGHRA and CDR2 is YSYEKL in the germline V gene. The ends lost 3 bases at V and 4 bases at J; junction bases unmatched: 10. The CDR3 length is 17 residues. The CDR3 sequence: CASSQLGAGGFYNEQFF. The CDR3, as DNA: TGCGCCAGCAGCCAGCTCGGAGCGGGAGGCTTTTACAATGAGCAGTTCTTC.

This clonotype came up many times. The chain uses TRBV20-1 and TRBJ2-1; TRBD2 matches 9 bases. The CDR3 has 16 residues. Trimming took 0 bases from V and 3 from J; bases not matched to a gene: 6. Germline loops: CDR1 DFQATT, CDR2 SNEGSKA (reference sequence). The CDR3 sequence: CSARDLSGSLYNEQFF. The DNA of the CDR3 is TGCAGTGCTAGAGATCTTAGCGGGAGTCTCTACAATGAGCAGTTCTTC.

The chain carries TRBV29-1 and TRBJ1-5; 8 bases map to TRBD1. The germline gives CDR1 SQVTM, CDR2 ANQGSEA. The V segment lost 6 bases and the J segment 6 bases; nucleotides outside the gene matches: 7. The CDR3 spans 13 residues. The chain's CDR3 is CSVVGQGSQPQHF. The CDR3 DNA follows: TGCAGCGTCGTAGGACAGGGCTCTCAGCCCCAGCATTTT. The whole variable domain, remainder taken from reference TRBV29-1 and TRBJ1-5, is SAVISQKPSRDICQRGTSLTIQCQVDSQVTMMFWYRQQPGQSLTLIATANQGSEATYESGFVIDKFPISRPNLTFSTLTVSNMSPEDSSIYLCSVVGQGSQPQHFGDGTRLSIL.